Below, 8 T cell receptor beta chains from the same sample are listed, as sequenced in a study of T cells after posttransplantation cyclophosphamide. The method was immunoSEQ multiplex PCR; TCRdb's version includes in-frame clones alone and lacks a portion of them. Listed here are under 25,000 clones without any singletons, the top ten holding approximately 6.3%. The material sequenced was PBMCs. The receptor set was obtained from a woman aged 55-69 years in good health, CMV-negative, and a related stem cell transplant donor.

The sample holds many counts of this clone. The CDR3 loop reads CASSRWTGMDTGELFF. CDR3 nucleotides: TGTGCCAGCAGCAGGTGGACAGGGATGGACACCGGGGAGCTGTTTTTT. V usage is TRBV5-6 and J usage is TRBJ2-2, with TRBD1 identical over 8 bases. The CDR3 extends over 16 amino acids. The V gene's germline CDR1 is SGHDT and CDR2 YYEEEE. V was pared by 4 bases and J by 3 bases, with 8 bases of the junction left unmatched.

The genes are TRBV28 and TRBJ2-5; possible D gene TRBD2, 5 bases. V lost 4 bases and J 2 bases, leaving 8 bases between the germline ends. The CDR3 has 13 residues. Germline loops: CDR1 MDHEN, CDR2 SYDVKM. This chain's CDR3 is CASSSGEQETQYF. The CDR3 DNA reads TGTGCCAGCAGTTCCGGGGAGCAAGAGACCCAGTACTTC.

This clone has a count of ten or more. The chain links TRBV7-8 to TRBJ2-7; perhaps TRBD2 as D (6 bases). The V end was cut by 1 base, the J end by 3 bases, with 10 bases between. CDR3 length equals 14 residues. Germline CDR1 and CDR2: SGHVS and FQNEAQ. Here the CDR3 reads CASSLGLVVYEQYF. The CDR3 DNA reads TGTGCCAGCAGCTTAGGACTAGTTGTCTACGAGCAGTACTTC.

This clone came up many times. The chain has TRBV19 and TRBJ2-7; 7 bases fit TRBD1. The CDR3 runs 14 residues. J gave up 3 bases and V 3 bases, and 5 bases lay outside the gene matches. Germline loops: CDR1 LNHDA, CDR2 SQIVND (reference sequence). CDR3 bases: TGTGCCAGTAGTATCCGGGACAGAGACTACGAGCAGTACTTC. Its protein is CASSIRDRDYEQYF. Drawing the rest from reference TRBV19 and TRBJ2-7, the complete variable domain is DGGITQSPKYLFRKEGQNVTLSCEQNLNHDAMYWYRQDPGQGLRLIYYSQIVNDFQKGDIAEGYSVSREKKESFPLTVTSAQKNPTAFYLCASSIRDRDYEQYFGPGTRLTVT.

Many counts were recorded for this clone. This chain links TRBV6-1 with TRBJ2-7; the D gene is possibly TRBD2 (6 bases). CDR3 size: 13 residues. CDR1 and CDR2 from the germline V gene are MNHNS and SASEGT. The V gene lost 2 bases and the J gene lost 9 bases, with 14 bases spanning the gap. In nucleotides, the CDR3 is TGTGCCAGCAGTGAAAACGGCCTGGGGGGGCAGTACGTC. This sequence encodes CASSENGLGGQYV.

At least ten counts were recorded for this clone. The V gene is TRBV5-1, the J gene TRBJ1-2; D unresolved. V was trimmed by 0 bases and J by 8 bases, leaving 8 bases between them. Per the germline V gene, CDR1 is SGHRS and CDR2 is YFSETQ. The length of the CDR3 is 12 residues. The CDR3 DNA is TGCGCCAGCAGCTTGGCCGGAGAAGGCTACACCTTC. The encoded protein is CASSLAGEGYTF. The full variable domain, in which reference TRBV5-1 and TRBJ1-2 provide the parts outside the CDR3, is KAGVTQTPRYLIKTRGQQVTLSCSPISGHRSVSWYQQTPGQGLQFLFEYFSETQRNKGNFPGRFSGRQFSNSRSEMNVSTLELGDSALYLCASSLAGEGYTFGSGTRLTVV.

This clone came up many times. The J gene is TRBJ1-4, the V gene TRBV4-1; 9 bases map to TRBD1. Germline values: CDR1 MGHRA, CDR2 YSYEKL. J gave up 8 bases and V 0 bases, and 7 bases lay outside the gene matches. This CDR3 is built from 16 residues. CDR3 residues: CASSQETGGMGEKLFF. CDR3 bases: TGCGCCAGCAGCCAAGAGACAGGGGGGATGGGAGAAAAACTGTTTTTT.

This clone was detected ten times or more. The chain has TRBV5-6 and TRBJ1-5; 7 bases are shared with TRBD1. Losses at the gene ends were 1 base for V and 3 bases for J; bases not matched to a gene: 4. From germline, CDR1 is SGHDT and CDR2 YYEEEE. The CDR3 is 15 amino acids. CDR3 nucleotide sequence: TGTGCCAGCAGCTTGTGGGACAGAAACAATCAGCCCCAGCATTTT. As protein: CASSLWDRNNQPQHF. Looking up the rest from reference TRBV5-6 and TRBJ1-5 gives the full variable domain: DAGVTQSPTHLIKTRGQQVTLRCSPKSGHDTVSWYQQALGQGPQFIFQYYEEEERQRGNFPDRFSGHQFPNYSSELNVNALLLGDSALYLCASSLWDRNNQPQHFGDGTRLSIL.